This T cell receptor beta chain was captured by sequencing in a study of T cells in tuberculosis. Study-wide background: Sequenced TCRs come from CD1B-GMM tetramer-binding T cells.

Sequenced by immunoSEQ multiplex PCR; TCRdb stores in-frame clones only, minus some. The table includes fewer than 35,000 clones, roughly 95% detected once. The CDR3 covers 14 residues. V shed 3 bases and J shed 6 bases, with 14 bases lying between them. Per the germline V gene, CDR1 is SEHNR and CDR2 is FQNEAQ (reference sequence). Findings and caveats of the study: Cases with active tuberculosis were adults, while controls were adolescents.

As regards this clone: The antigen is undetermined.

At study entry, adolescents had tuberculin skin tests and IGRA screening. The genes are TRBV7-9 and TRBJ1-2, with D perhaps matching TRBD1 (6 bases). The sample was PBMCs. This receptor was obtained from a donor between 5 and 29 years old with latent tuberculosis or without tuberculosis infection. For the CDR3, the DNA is TGTGCCAGCAGCTTTCCTTCCCCAGGGGATGGCTACACCTTC. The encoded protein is CASSFPSPGDGYTF.